This T cell receptor beta chain was sequenced for a study of blood T cells in healthy people across ages. The study, taken as a whole, reports: Greater diversity and more naive CD4+ cells were seen in long-lived donors than in aged donors. A conclusive naive versus antigen-experienced comparison was prevented by the unsorted PBMCs. The fall in TCR beta diversity per million T cells was roughly linear with age.

As to this clonotype: Its antigen is not known.

PCR was performed a second time for roughly 7 to 12 cycles using a sample-barcoded 5' primer and a J-beta primer mix. Every cDNA molecule bore a tag from a template-switch adaptor containing 12 random nucleotides. TCRdb processed the 5' RACE reads anew with MiXCR; each CDR3 protein has one entry. The sample records about a million distinct CDR3 sequences, just over 50% being singletons. The germline gives CDR1 DFQATT, CDR2 SNEGSKA (reference sequence). Trimming took off 1 base at V and 5 bases at J, with 20 bases between the two ends. The CDR3 has 16 amino acids. Input material: blood. The V and J genes are TRBV20-1 and TRBJ2-5; the D gene is possibly TRBD2 (7 bases). The clonotype was recovered from a woman aged 55-70 years in good health. The CDR3, as DNA: TGCAGTGCTAGAGGATCTATAGGGGGGGTCTGGGAGACCCAGTACTTC. As protein: CSARGSIGGVWETQYF.